This TCR beta chain was obtained from a study of blood T cell repertoires in COVID-19 (dated by TCRdb to 2020 to 2021). Study-level background: Samples from collaborators originated in the United States, Italy and Spain and spanned both the acute and convalescent phases of COVID-19. The material from the prospective study consisted of cDNA or gDNA derived from T cells, B-cell-depleted T cells, or PBMCs. Subjects who had been exposed to COVID-19, were actively infected with it, or had recovered from it provided the deeply sampled blood TCRbeta repertoires that made up the dataset. A freely available public database, intended as a resource for researchers studying the immune response to SARS-CoV-2, is where the repertoires were released. Samples were obtained from the ongoing ImmuneRACE study (first 160 participants) and from 950 to 1,500 subjects provided by 6 global collaborators. The sample metadata nearly always contained a de-identified subject ID, COVID-19 status, age in years and sex. HLA class I and class II types, where available, came from metadata supplied by the sample provider rather than from assay-based typing.

TCRbeta CDR3 regions were amplified from genomic DNA using the immunoSEQ Assay, a bias-controlled multiplex PCR. As for the authors' bioinformatics: Nucleated cell counts per sample were estimated from amplification of reference gene primers within the assay. To quantify the absolute abundance of each unique TCRbeta CDR3 rearrangement, sequence reads were collapsed and filtered. For each sample, productive Simpson clonality was calculated as the square root of Simpson's diversity index over productive rearrangements. The table comes from immuneACCESS by way of TCRdb, which keeps in-frame sequences with V and J called. Part of the clones is missing from these tables; in studies checked, under half for an unresolved V gene and the rest for unknown reasons. V and J calls and clone size come straight from that table; D and trimming were deduced from the DNA. Counted in this sample were under 50,000 clones; around 89% of them appeared once. The top ten clonotypes cover around a tenth of the sample.

V was cut back by 5 bases and J by 3 bases, leaving a gap of 9 bases between them. CDR1 and CDR2 (MNHEY, SVGEGT) derive from the germline V gene. Inclusive of the bounding cysteine and phenylalanine, the CDR3 is 13 residues long. The read is trimmed to its CDR3 DNA, 39 bases read in frame from base 1. Results and caveats for the whole study, not just this receptor: The amount of clinical and demographic metadata varied by source and participant and was provided uncurated.

The collaborating institutions used their own protocols to collect whole blood in K2EDTA tubes. Collaborator samples were shipped for TCRbeta analysis as frozen whole blood, isolated PBMCs, or DNA extracted from either sample type. Comment on this clone: This receptor's antigen is unknown. No base-level quality is on record; no much larger clone is a single base apart.

Rearrangement joined TRBV6-2 or TRBV6-3 to TRBJ2-3; the D region possibly corresponds to TRBD2 (5 bases align). The sequencing sample was made of peripheral blood. This TCR came from a man between 50 and 59 years old with active COVID-19. The base sequence is TGTGCCAGCAGTGCGGACTCTACAGATACGCAGTATTTT. Its protein reads: CASSADSTDTQYF.